The text below deals with one T cell receptor beta chain. No antigen is known for it. This specimen comes from a study of cytomegalovirus exposure and HLA in healthy donors. CDR3 length equals 15 residues. The V gene's germline CDR1 is SGHDT and CDR2 YYEEEE. V lost 2 bases, J lost 5 bases, and 17 bases lay in between. Use of 60 Vbeta and 13 Jbeta primers characterized the PCR. Sequenced by immunoSEQ multiplex PCR; TCRdb stores in-frame clones only, minus some. In the table there are about 110,000 clones, 80% of which are singletons. Findings and caveats of the study: In a later analysis, HLA-associated TCR beta chains were more clonally expanded than equally common others. In a later analysis, TCR association rates varied by HLA locus: DRB1 most, HLA-C fewest. For cytomegalovirus status, the classifier reportedly gave diagnoses with high specificity and sensitivity. The productive fraction for most TCR beta V segments was about 90% or about 30% in an earlier analysis.

The specimen was PBMCs. This TCR was sampled from a woman aged 60-70 years in good health and CMV-seropositive. The rearrangement links TRBV5-6 to TRBJ2-7; weak D call: TRBD1 (6 bases). CDR3 protein: CASSFFQNRVHEQYF. The CDR3 DNA follows: TGTGCCAGCAGCTTTTTCCAGAACAGGGTCCACGAGCAGTACTTC.